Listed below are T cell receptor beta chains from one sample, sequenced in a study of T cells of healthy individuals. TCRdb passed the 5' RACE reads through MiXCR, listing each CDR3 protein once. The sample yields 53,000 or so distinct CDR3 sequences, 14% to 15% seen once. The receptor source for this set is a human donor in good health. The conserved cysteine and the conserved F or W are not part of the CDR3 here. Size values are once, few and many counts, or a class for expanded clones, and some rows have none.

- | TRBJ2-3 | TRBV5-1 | ASSQGQGGTDTQY
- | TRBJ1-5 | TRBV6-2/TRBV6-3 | ASSYSIGVTSNQPQH
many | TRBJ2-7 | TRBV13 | ASSEAGSHEQY
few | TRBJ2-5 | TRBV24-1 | ATSDPYQETQY
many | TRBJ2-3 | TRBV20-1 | SARPQGGIDTQY
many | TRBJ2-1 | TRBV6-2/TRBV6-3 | ASSPYGLAGGNEQF
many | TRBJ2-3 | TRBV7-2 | ASSLDRVRTQY
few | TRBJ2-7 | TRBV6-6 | ASSYVNRGRGEQY
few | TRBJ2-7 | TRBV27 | ASSFTPGQRFVGEQY
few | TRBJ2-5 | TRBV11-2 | ASSPDGLSWTQY
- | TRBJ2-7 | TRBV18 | ASSATGGGAYEQY
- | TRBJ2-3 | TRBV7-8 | ASSLQPSTDTQY
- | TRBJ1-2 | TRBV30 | AWLEGGHYGYT
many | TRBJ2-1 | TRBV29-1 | SVETTDYNNEQF
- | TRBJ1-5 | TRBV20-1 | SAVRWGASNQPQH
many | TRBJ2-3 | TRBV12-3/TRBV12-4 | ASSPTSRVTQY
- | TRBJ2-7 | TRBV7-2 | ASSFHGQASSYEQY
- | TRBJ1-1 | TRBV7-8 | ASSLDSRTGAAF
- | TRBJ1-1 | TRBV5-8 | ASSGLTGTGMTEAF
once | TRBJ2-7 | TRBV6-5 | ASSRTGTGTHPGEQY
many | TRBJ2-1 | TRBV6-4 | ASSSSAGDYNEQF
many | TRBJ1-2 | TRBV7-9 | ASSFGQLYGYT
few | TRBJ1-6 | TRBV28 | ASSLSSPLH
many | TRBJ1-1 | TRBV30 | AWNKGMNTEAF
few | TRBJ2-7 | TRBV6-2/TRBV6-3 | ASSPGNHRDEQY
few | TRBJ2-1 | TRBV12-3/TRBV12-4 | ASSYGGSRDNEQF
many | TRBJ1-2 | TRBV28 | ASSLLNYGYT
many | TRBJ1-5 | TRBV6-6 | ASSYGRGISNQPQH
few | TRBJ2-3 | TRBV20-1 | SASGRAADTQY
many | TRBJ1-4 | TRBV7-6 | ASSLVRASKEKLF
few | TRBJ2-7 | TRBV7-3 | ASSSSGTSMEQY
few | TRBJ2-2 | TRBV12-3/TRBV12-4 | ASSLARGTTGELF
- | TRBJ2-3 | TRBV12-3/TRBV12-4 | ASSPAGGVKDTQY
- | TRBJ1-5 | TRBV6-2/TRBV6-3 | ASASNVVRQQPQH
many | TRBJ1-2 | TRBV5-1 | ASSPDRGNYGYT
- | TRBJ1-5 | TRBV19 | ASSIMRTGNQPQH
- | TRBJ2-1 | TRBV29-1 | SVERERRYNEQF
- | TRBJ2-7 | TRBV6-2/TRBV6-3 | ASTKTGTGYEQY
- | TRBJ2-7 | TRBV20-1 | SVRTAGSYEQY
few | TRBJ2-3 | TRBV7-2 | ASSLASPGGGTDTQY
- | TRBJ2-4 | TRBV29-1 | SGQGAKNIQY
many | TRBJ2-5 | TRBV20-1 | SARTGVAGKETQY